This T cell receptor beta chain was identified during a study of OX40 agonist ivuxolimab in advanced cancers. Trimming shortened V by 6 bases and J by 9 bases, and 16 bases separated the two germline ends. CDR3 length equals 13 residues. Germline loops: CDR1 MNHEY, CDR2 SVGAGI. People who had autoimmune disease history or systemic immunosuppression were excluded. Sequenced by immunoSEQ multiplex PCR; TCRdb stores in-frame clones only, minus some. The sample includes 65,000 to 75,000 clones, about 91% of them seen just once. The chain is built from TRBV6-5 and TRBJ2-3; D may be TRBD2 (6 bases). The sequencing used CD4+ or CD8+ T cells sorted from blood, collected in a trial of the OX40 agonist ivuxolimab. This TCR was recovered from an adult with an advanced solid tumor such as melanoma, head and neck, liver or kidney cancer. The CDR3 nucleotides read TGTGCCAGCAGGCGGGACCCCGTTGGGACGCAGTATTTT. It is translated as CASRRDPVGTQYF.